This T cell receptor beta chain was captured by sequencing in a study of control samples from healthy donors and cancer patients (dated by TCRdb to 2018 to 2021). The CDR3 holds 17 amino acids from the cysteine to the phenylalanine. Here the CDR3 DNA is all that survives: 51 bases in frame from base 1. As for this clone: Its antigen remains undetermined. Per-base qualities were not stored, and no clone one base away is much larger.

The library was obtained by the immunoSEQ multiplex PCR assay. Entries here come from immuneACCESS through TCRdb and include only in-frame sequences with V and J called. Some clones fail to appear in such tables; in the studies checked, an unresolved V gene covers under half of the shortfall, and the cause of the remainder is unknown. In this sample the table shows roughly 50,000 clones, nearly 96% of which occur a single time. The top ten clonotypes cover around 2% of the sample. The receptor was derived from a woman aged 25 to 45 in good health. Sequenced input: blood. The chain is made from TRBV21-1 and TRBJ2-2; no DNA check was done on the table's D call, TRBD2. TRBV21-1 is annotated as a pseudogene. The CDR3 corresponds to CASSSTRLARNTGELFF. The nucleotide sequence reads TGTGCCAGCAGCTCTACGCGGCTAGCGAGGAACACCGGGGAGCTGTTTTTT.